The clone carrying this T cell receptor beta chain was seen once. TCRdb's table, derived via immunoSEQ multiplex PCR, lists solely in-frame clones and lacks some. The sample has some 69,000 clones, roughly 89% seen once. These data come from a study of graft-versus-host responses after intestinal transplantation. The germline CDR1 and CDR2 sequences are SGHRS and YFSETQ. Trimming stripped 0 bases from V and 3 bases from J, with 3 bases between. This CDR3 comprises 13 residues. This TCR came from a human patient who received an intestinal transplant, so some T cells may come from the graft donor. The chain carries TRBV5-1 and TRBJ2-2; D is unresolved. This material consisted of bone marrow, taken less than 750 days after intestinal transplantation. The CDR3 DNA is TGCGCCAGCAGCTTGGGTCACACCGGGGAGCTGTTTTTT. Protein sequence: CASSLGHTGELFF.